These 29 T cell receptor beta chains were sequenced from one sample in a study of blood T cell repertoires in COVID-19. Only in-frame clones appear in the TCRdb table, and some are missing; sequencing was by immunoSEQ multiplex PCR. Among around 300,000 clones listed, approximately 90% were seen once. The sequenced sample consisted of peripheral blood. The receptors were gathered from a man aged 18 to 30 with active or convalescent COVID-19.

V usage is TRBV10-3 and J usage is TRBJ1-5, with a weak D call TRBD1 (5 bases). The CDR3 totals 13 residues. The V end was cut by 7 bases, the J end by 4 bases, with 11 bases between. Germline assignment: CDR1 ENHRY and CDR2 SYGVKD. The CDR3 loop reads CAIKEQGNQPQHF. Written as DNA, the CDR3 is TGTGCCATCAAAGAGCAGGGAAATCAGCCCCAGCATTTT.

The rearrangement uses TRBV28 and TRBJ2-3; TRBD1 matches at 10 bases. This CDR3 contains 17 residues. The germline V gene encodes CDR1 MDHEN and CDR2 SYDVKM. The V and J ends lost 5 bases and 1 base, in that order; junction bases with no gene match: 9. CDR3 loop: CASSITGTGVRTDTQYF. CDR3 coding DNA: TGTGCCAGCAGTATCACCGGGACAGGGGTCCGCACAGATACGCAGTATTTT.

This sequence joins TRBV27 and TRBJ2-1; no clear D gene. This CDR3 is 13 amino acids long. Trimming removed 1 base at V and 3 bases at J, with 4 bases between. In germline, CDR1 is MNHEY, CDR2 SMNVEV (reference sequence). The CDR3 DNA sequence: TGTGCCAGCAGTTTATTGTACTACAATGAGCAGTTCTTC. It codes for CASSLLYYNEQFF.

CDR3 residues: CASSPPRGTDEKLFF. The CDR3 DNA sequence: TGTGCCAGCAGCCCACCGCGGGGGACCGATGAAAAACTGTTTTTT. The chain has TRBV5-6 and TRBJ1-4; D is possibly TRBD1 (5 bases). Germline V gives CDR1 SGHDT, CDR2 YYEEEE. The CDR3 is 15 residues long. V lost 4 bases to trimming and J lost 6 bases, with 16 bases between them.

This chain connects TRBV4-3 to TRBJ2-7; 9 bases line up with TRBD2. The CDR3 totals 17 residues. Germline-derived CDR1 and CDR2 are LGHNA and YSLEER. Trimming at V came to 0 bases and at J to 4 bases, leaving 10 bases not matched to a gene. CDR3 sequence reads: CASSQDLVLAGSYEQYF. CDR3 nucleotide sequence: TGCGCCAGCAGCCAAGATCTGGTACTAGCGGGCAGTTACGAGCAGTACTTC.

The chain carries TRBV6-5 and TRBJ1-4; D remains unclear. The CDR3 covers 14 residues. Per the germline V gene, CDR1 is MNHEY and CDR2 is SVGAGI. V was clipped by 2 bases and J by 0 bases, with 4 bases between them. The CDR3, as DNA: TGTGCCAGCAGTTACGTAGCAACTAATGAAAAACTGTTTTTT. It translates to CASSYVATNEKLFF.

V gene TRBV15 combines with J gene TRBJ1-3; 8 bases align to TRBD1. Trimming at V came to 2 bases and at J to 1 base, leaving 7 bases not matched to a gene. CDR1 and CDR2 (germline): LNHNV, YYDKDF (reference sequence). This CDR3 has 17 residues. The CDR3 reads CATSRPGQGLSGNTIYF. CDR3 DNA sequence: TGTGCCACCAGCAGACCCGGACAGGGACTTTCTGGAAACACCATATATTTT.

This clone came up once. The chain employs TRBV4-1 and TRBJ1-2; D not certain. Trimming removed 4 bases at V and 4 bases at J, with 19 bases between. The CDR3 is 16 amino acids. Germline CDR1 MGHRA, CDR2 YSYEKL. The CDR3 reads CASSLPSVGLGYGYTF. For the CDR3, the DNA is TGCGCCAGCAGCCTTCCTTCGGTCGGGTTAGGCTATGGCTACACCTTC.

There are a few counts of this clone. V usage is TRBV6-6 and J usage is TRBJ1-5; D not resolved. Trimming took 0 bases from V and 0 from J, leaving 6 bases between them. Germline V gene sequence: CDR1 MNHNY, CDR2 SVGAGI (reference sequence). The CDR3 is made up of 15 amino acids. CDR3 sequence reads: CASSYSRNSNQPQHF. The CDR3 DNA reads as TGTGCCAGCAGTTACTCGAGAAATAGCAATCAGCCCCAGCATTTT.

The genes are TRBV9 and TRBJ2-7; 7 nucleotides line up with TRBD2. CDR1 SGDLS and CDR2 YYNGEE come from the germline V gene. CDR3 length equals 12 residues. The trim removed 3 bases at V and 6 bases at J, leaving 3 bases unmatched. CDR3 sequence: CASSGLAGEQYF. CDR3 DNA: TGTGCCAGCAGCGGACTAGCTGGCGAGCAGTACTTC.

The rearrangement joins TRBV5-4 to TRBJ2-4; 11 bases are shared with TRBD1. The V gene's germline CDR1 is SGHNT and CDR2 YYREEE (reference sequence). J gave up 10 bases and V 4 bases, and 10 bases lay outside the gene matches. The CDR3 runs 15 residues. The CDR3 sequence: CASSPGTGGSRIQYF. The CDR3 region has the DNA TGTGCCAGCAGCCCCGGGACAGGGGGTAGCAGAATTCAGTACTTC.

This chain links TRBV5-1 with TRBJ1-1; the match to TRBD1 covers 10 bases. V dropped 4 bases and J dropped 4; count of bases not matched to a gene: 1. Germline V lookup: CDR1 SGHRS, CDR2 YFSETQ. The CDR3 contains 13 residues. The CDR3 DNA follows: TGCGCCAGCAGCCGGACAGGGGGCACTGAAGCTTTCTTT. This translates into CASSRTGGTEAFF.

This chain joins TRBV25-1 and TRBJ2-1; 7 positions agree with TRBD1. Trimming at V came to 8 bases and at J to 4 bases, leaving 2 bases not matched to a gene. Germline V gene lookup returns CDR1 MGHDK and CDR2 SYGVNS. The CDR3 extends over 12 amino acids. CDR3 sequence: CASRDRYNEQFF. CDR3 nucleotide sequence: TGTGCCAGCCGGGACAGATACAATGAGCAGTTCTTC.

The gene calls are TRBV7-3 and TRBJ2-1, with TRBD2 as a possible D gene (6 bases). V was shortened by 6 bases and J by 6 bases, with 21 bases between the two germline ends. There are 16 residues in the CDR3. Germline V gene sequence: CDR1 SGHTA, CDR2 FQGTGA. CDR3 sequence reads: CASSLKLTRVVNEQFF. CDR3 nucleotides: TGTGCCAGCAGTCTCAAGTTGACTAGGGTAGTCAATGAGCAGTTCTTC.

The J gene is TRBJ2-6, the V gene TRBV4-1; 9 nucleotides line up with TRBD1. With V trimmed by 7 bases and J by 2 bases, 6 bases remained unmatched. Per the germline V gene, CDR1 is MGHRA and CDR2 is YSYEKL. The length of the CDR3 is 16 residues. CDR3 protein: CASTGQGIAGANVLTF. The CDR3 DNA follows: TGCGCCAGCACCGGACAGGGGATAGCTGGGGCCAACGTCCTGACTTTC.

CDR3 in amino acids: CASSGSGDYNEQFF. The DNA of the CDR3 is TGTGCCAGCAGTGGATCAGGGGACTACAATGAGCAGTTCTTC. The chain carries TRBV6-4 and TRBJ2-1, with D maybe TRBD1 (6 bases). The CDR3 is made up of 14 amino acids. V was shortened by 4 bases and J by 3 bases, with 10 bases between the two germline ends. Germline CDR1 MRHNA, CDR2 SNTAGT.

The chain employs TRBV15 and TRBJ1-1; D is unresolved. This CDR3 comprises 14 residues. CDR1 and CDR2 (germline): LNHNV, YYDKDF (reference sequence). V was pared by 3 bases and J by 0 bases, with 8 bases between. The CDR3 coding sequence is TGTGCCACCAGCAGCGGAGGGTTGAACACTGAAGCTTTCTTT. Protein sequence: CATSSGGLNTEAFF.

The rearrangement links TRBV6-5 to TRBJ1-2; 9 bases fit TRBD1. After removal of 0 bases from V and 7 bases from J, the junction contained 3 bases not matched to a gene. CDR1 and CDR2 (germline): MNHEY, SVGAGI. The CDR3 contains 14 residues. CDR3 sequence (DNA): TGTGCCAGCAGTTACTCGAACAGGGGGCTTGGCTACACCTTC. Encoded protein: CASSYSNRGLGYTF.

V usage is TRBV7-7 and J usage is TRBJ2-3; 8 bases fit TRBD2. Germline V gene lookup returns CDR1 SSHAT and CDR2 FNYEAQ (reference sequence). Trimming removed 1 base from V and 2 bases from J; junction bases left unmatched: 5. This CDR3 comprises 16 residues. CDR3 in DNA: TGTGCCAGCAGCTTAGGCAGCGGGGGATACACAGATACGCAGTATTTT. Translated: CASSLGSGGYTDTQYF.

The chain uses TRBV2 and TRBJ1-2; no firm D call. Germline V lookup: CDR1 SNHLY, CDR2 FYNNEI. Deletions cut 6 bases from V and 5 bases from J, with 13 bases between. The CDR3 contains 13 residues. In nucleotides, the CDR3 is TGTGCCAGCAGCGGCGGTTTGGGTTATGGCTACACCTTC. Its translation is CASSGGLGYGYTF.

This rearrangement joins TRBV29-1 to TRBJ2-7; D might be TRBD1 (5 bases). The length of the CDR3 is 11 residues. Between the trimmed V and J ends, which lost 4 bases and 4 bases, there was a span of 8 bases. Per the germline V gene, CDR1 is SQVTM and CDR2 is ANQGSEA. This CDR3 is CSVVQEYEQYF. DNA for the CDR3: TGCAGCGTTGTACAGGAGTACGAGCAGTACTTC.

The chain links TRBV7-2 to TRBJ2-6; 8 nucleotides agree with TRBD1. V trimming: 6 bases; J trimming: 3 bases; junction bases outside the gene matches: 10. The germline CDR1 and CDR2 sequences are SGHTA and FQGNSA. The CDR3 is 17 amino acids. CDR3 sequence reads: CASRSTGGIGGANVLTF. The DNA of the CDR3 is TGTGCCAGCAGGTCAACAGGGGGTATTGGTGGGGCCAACGTCCTGACTTTC.

The chain joins TRBV29-1 to TRBJ2-1, with 9 bases fitting TRBD2. The CDR3 contains 15 residues. Germline assignment: CDR1 SQVTM and CDR2 ANQGSEA. With 6 bases clipped from V and 4 bases from J, the junction kept 10 bases outside the gene matches. The CDR3 DNA sequence: TGCAGCGTGCGGGGACGACTAGCGGTTTACAATGAGCAGTTCTTC. Amino acids: CSVRGRLAVYNEQFF.

V usage is TRBV4-3 and J usage is TRBJ1-4; perhaps TRBD1 as D (5 bases). The V end was cut by 0 bases, the J end by 6 bases, with 14 bases between. From germline, CDR1 is LGHNA and CDR2 YSLEER. There are 16 residues in the CDR3. CDR3 sequence: CASSQDLTVSYEKLFF. The CDR3 nucleotides are TGCGCCAGCAGCCAAGATCTGACAGTCTCCTATGAAAAACTGTTTTTT.

The genes are TRBV29-1 and TRBJ2-5; D is perhaps TRBD1 (5 bases). Deletions cut 4 bases from V and 0 bases from J, with 12 bases between. Germline assignment: CDR1 SQVTM and CDR2 ANQGSEA. This CDR3 is built from 14 residues. This CDR3 reads CSVGTAGNQETQYF. For the CDR3, the DNA is TGCAGCGTTGGAACGGCAGGGAACCAAGAGACCCAGTACTTC. The full variable domain, completed using reference TRBV29-1 and TRBJ2-5, is SAVISQKPSRDICQRGTSLTIQCQVDSQVTMMFWYRQQPGQSLTLIATANQGSEATYESGFVIDKFPISRPNLTFSTLTVSNMSPEDSSIYLCSVGTAGNQETQYFGPGTRLLVL.

J is TRBJ1-1 and V is TRBV29-1; TRBD1 agrees at 9 bases. CDR3 length: 13 residues. Germline V lookup: CDR1 SQVTM, CDR2 ANQGSEA. J lost 5 bases, V lost 7 bases, and 8 bases had no gene match. The CDR3 region has the DNA TGCAGCGCTCACAGGGGGCTAGGAACTGAAGCTTTCTTT. Encoded protein: CSAHRGLGTEAFF. The full variable domain, in which reference TRBV29-1 and TRBJ1-1 provide the parts outside the CDR3, is SAVISQKPSRDICQRGTSLTIQCQVDSQVTMMFWYRQQPGQSLTLIATANQGSEATYESGFVIDKFPISRPNLTFSTLTVSNMSPEDSSIYLCSAHRGLGTEAFFGQGTRLTVV.

The chain couples TRBV11-2 to TRBJ1-1, with D unclear. CDR3 size: 11 residues. Germline CDR1 reads SGHAT; CDR2 reads FQNNGV. The ends were cut back, 4 bases at V and 11 bases at J, with 11 bases in the middle. Here the CDR3 reads CASSSFIGAFF. The CDR3 DNA reads TGTGCCAGCAGCTCGTTTATCGGGGCTTTCTTT.

The V and J genes are TRBV9 and TRBJ2-7, with D unresolved. Germline lookup yields CDR1 SGDLS and CDR2 YYNGEE. CDR3 length: 14 amino acids. Trimming removed 4 bases at V and 3 bases at J, with 14 bases between. Here the CDR3 reads CASSPSTGVYEQYF. The DNA of the CDR3 is TGTGCCAGCAGCCCGTCAACTGGAGTCTACGAGCAGTACTTC.

This chain links TRBV9 with TRBJ1-4; D is undetermined. In germline, CDR1 is SGDLS, CDR2 YYNGEE. The CDR3 has 14 residues. Deletions cut 2 bases from V and 4 bases from J, with 9 bases between. In DNA form, the CDR3 reads TGTGCCAGCAGCGTGAGAGTCGGTAATGAAAAACTGTTTTTT. Protein product: CASSVRVGNEKLFF.